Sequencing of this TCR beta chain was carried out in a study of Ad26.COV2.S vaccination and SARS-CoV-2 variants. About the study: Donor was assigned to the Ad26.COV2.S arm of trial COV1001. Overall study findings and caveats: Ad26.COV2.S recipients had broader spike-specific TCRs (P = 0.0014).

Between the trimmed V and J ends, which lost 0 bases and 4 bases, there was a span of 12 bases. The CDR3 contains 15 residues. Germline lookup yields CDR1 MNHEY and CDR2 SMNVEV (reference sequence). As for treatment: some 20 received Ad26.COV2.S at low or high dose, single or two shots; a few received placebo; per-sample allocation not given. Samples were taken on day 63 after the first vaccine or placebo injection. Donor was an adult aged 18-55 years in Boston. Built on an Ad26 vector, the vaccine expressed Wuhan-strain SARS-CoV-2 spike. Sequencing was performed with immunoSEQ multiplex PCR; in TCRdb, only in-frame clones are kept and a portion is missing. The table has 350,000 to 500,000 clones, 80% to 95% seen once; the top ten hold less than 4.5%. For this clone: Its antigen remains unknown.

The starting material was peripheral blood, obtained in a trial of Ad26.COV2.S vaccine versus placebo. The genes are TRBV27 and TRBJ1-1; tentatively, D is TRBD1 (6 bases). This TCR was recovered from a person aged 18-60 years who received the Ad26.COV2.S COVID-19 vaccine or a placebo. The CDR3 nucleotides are TGTGCCAGCAGTTTATCACTGGGGGCGGGCACTGAAGCTTTCTTT. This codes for CASSLSLGAGTEAFF.